The following is a T cell receptor beta chain sequence with its context. This sample was taken from a study of blood T cell repertoires in COVID-19. Here immunoSEQ multiplex PCR was the method, and the copy in TCRdb shows in-frame clones only, minus some. The table includes 300,000 or so clones, 87% detected once. V was shortened by 3 bases and J by 8 bases, with 14 bases between the two germline ends. This CDR3 has 14 amino acids. Germline CDR1 SGHNT, CDR2 YYREEE (reference sequence). This clonotype was obtained from a woman younger than 45 who had recovered from COVID-19. This rearrangement joins TRBV5-4 to TRBJ1-4; D remains ambiguous. The sequencing input was PBMCs or T cells enriched from blood (not recorded which). CDR3: CASSSGRAREKLFF. The CDR3 nucleotides read TGTGCCAGCAGCTCGGGGAGGGCGAGAGAAAAACTGTTTTTT.